This T cell receptor (beta chain) was sequenced for a study of Ad26.COV2.S vaccination and SARS-CoV-2 variants. Study-wide context: Enrolled in COV1001, the donor was in the Ad26.COV2.S trial arm, which received the vaccine. Ad26.COV2.S shots went into the muscle once or twice, 56 days apart. Study-wide findings and caveats: Vaccine recipients and placebo recipients showed similar non-spike TCR breadth.

CDR3 length: 15 residues. CDR1 and CDR2 (germline): MNHEY, SVGAGI. V shed 5 bases and J shed 3 bases, with 13 bases lying between them. The repertoire was sequenced with immunoSEQ multiplex PCR; TCRdb's copy has only in-frame clones and lacks some. The table shows 450,000 to 550,000 clones, with roughly nine tenths occurring only once. The treatment is: roughly 20 received Ad26.COV2.S at low or high dose, single or two shots; 5 received placebo; per-sample allocation not given. Following the first vaccine or placebo injection, samples were taken on day 63. Built on an Ad26 vector, the vaccine expressed Wuhan-strain SARS-CoV-2 spike. Regarding this clone: Its antigen remains unknown.

This material consisted of peripheral blood, taken in a trial of Ad26.COV2.S vaccine versus placebo. This chain joins TRBV6-5 and TRBJ1-4, with a tentative D call TRBD1 (5 bases). The receptor was isolated from a person aged 18-65 years who received the Ad26.COV2.S COVID-19 vaccine or a placebo. CDR3 sequence (DNA): TGTGCCAGCAGTAAACTTGGGGGGGCTAATGAAAAACTGTTTTTT. Translating gives CASSKLGGANEKLFF.